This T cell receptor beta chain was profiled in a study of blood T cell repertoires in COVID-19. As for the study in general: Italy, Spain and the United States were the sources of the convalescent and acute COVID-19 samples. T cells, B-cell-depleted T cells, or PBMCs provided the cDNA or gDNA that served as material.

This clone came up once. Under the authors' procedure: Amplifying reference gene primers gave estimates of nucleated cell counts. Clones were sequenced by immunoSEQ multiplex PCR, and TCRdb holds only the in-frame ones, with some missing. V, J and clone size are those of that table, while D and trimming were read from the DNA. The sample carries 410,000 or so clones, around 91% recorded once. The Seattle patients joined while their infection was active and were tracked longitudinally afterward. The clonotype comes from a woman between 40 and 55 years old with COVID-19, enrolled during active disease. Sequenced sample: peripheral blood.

The CDR3 nucleotides read TGTGCCAGCAGCCTGGGGGGGTCAGGGGCATACAATGAGCAGTTCTTC. Its translation is CASSLGGSGAYNEQFF. The chain combines TRBV5-4 with TRBJ2-1; possibly TRBD2 for D (7 bases). The CDR3 covers 16 residues. Germline CDR1 and CDR2: SGHNT and YYREEE (reference sequence). V lost 4 bases and J lost 4, with 18 bases in between.